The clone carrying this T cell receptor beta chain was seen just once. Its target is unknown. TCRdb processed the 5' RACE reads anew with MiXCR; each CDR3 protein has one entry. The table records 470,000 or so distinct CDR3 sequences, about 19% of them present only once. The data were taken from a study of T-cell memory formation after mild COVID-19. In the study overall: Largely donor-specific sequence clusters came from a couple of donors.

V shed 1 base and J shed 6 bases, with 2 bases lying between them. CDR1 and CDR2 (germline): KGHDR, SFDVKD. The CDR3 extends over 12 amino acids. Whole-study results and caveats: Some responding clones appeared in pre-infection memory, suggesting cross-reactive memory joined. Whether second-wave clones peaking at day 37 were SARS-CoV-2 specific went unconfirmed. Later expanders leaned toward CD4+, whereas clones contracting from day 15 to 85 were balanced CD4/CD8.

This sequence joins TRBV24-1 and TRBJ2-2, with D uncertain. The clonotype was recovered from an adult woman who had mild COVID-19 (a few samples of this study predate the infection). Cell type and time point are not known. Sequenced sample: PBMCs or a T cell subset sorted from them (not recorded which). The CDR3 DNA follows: TGTGCCACCAGTGATTTTGCCGGGGAGCTGTTTTTT. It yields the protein CATSDFAGELFF.